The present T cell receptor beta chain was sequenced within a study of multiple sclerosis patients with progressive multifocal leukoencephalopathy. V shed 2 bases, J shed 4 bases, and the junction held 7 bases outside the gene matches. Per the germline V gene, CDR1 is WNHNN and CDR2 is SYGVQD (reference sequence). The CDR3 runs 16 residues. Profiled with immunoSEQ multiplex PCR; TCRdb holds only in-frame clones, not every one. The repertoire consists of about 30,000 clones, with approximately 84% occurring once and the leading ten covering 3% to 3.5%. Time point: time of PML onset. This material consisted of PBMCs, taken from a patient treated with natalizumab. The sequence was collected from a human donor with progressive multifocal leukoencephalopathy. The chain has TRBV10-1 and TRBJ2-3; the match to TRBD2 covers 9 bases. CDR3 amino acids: CASSEALVAGADTQYF. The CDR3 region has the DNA TGCGCCAGCAGTGAGGCGTTGGTAGCGGGAGCAGATACGCAGTATTTT.